This TCR beta chain stems from a study of T cell responses to AZD1222 COVID-19 vaccine. Profiled with immunoSEQ multiplex PCR; TCRdb holds only in-frame clones, not every one. The sample shows about 170,000 clones, around nine tenths of them seen only once. Comment on this clone: The antigen is undetermined.

This CDR3 has 14 amino acids. Trimming cost V 5 bases and J 8 bases, with 19 bases left between them. Germline CDR1 is PRHDT and CDR2 is FYEKMQ (reference sequence). Study outcomes and limitations: Spike-specific TCR breadth and depth rose after two AZD1222 doses.

The clonotype was recovered from an adult who received the AZD1222 COVID-19 vaccine. Specimen: peripheral blood, collected 28 days after the second AZD1222 dose. The chain carries TRBV13 and TRBJ2-7, with D perhaps TRBD1 or TRBD2 (5 bases each). The CDR3 loop reads CASSPRDGGAQQYF. The CDR3 nucleotides are TGTGCCAGCAGCCCCCGGGACGGAGGCGCCCAGCAGTACTTC.